One sample yielded the 7 T cell receptor beta chains listed below, sequenced in a study of blood T cell repertoires in COVID-19. Sequencing was performed with immunoSEQ multiplex PCR; in TCRdb, only in-frame clones are kept and a portion is missing. The sample holds roughly 140,000 clones, 80% seen once. Specimen: peripheral blood. These receptors came from a man in his sixties with acute or convalescent COVID-19.

This clone turned up a few times. The V call is TRBV4-2, the J call TRBJ1-5, with D maybe TRBD1 (5 bases). Germline V gene data show CDR1 as LGHNA and CDR2 as YNFKEQ. This CDR3 contains 15 residues. V was cut by 0 bases and J by 2 bases, with 8 bases left in between. DNA for the CDR3: TGTGCCAGCAGCCAAGAAGAACAGGGCAATCAGCCCCAGCATTTT. As protein: CASSQEEQGNQPQHF.

Only a few counts were recorded for this clone. The genes are TRBV6-1 and TRBJ2-1, with TRBD1 as a possible D gene (5 bases). Trimming left V 3 bases short and J 5 bases short, with 17 bases between. CDR1 is MNHNS, CDR2 SASEGT, per germline. CDR3 size: 16 residues. The CDR3: CASSDAARGQHNEQFF. The CDR3 bases are TGTGCCAGCAGTGATGCGGCAAGGGGCCAGCACAATGAGCAGTTCTTC.

This rearrangement joins TRBV6-4 to TRBJ1-2; D unresolved. From germline, CDR1 is MRHNA and CDR2 SNTAGT. V was clipped by 8 bases and J by 4 bases, with 11 bases between them. There are 12 residues in the CDR3. Written as DNA, the CDR3 is TGTGCCAGCGGCGGCCCGAGCTATGGCTACACCTTC. Its protein product is CASGGPSYGYTF.

In this sample, this clone turned up a few times. This sequence joins TRBV2 and TRBJ2-5; 12 bases match TRBD2. The V segment lost 4 bases and the J segment 5 bases; nucleotides outside the gene matches: 2. Per germline, CDR1 SNHLY and CDR2 FYNNEI. This CDR3 comprises 14 residues. The CDR3 region is CASSGGLAGETQYF. In DNA form, the CDR3 reads TGTGCCAGCAGTGGAGGACTAGCGGGGGAGACCCAGTACTTC.

The V gene is TRBV3-1 (or the pseudogene TRBV3-2), the J gene TRBJ2-1; 11 bases are a match to TRBD1. This CDR3 is 15 amino acids long. Germline V CDR1 and CDR2: LGHDT, YNNKEL (reference sequence). V gave up 1 base and J gave up 5 bases; unmatched junction bases: 1. The CDR3 loop reads CASSQGTGGHNEQFF. As DNA, the CDR3 is TGTGCCAGCAGCCAAGGGACAGGGGGCCACAATGAGCAGTTCTTC.

V gene TRBV28 combines with J gene TRBJ1-1; 7 bases map to TRBD1. With V trimmed by 2 bases and J by 10 bases, 1 base remained unmatched. CDR3 size: 11 residues. Germline CDR1 reads MDHEN; CDR2 reads SYDVKM. CDR3 amino acids: CASSLQGVAFF. CDR3 DNA: TGTGCCAGCAGTTTACAGGGGGTAGCTTTCTTT. Variable domain in full (rest from reference TRBV28 and TRBJ1-1): DVKVTQSSRYLVKRTGEKVFLECVQDMDHENMFWYRQDPGLGLRLIYFSYDVKMKEKGDIPEGYSVSREKKERFSLILESASTNQTSMYLCASSLQGVAFFGQGTRLTVV.

The rearrangement links TRBV12-3 or TRBV12-4 to TRBJ1-5; D is unclear. Trimming shortened V by 3 bases and J by 3 bases, and 6 bases separated the two germline ends. This CDR3 is built from 13 residues. The CDR3 here is CASSLRPNQPQHF. For the CDR3, the DNA is TGTGCCAGCAGTTTGAGGCCCAATCAGCCCCAGCATTTT.